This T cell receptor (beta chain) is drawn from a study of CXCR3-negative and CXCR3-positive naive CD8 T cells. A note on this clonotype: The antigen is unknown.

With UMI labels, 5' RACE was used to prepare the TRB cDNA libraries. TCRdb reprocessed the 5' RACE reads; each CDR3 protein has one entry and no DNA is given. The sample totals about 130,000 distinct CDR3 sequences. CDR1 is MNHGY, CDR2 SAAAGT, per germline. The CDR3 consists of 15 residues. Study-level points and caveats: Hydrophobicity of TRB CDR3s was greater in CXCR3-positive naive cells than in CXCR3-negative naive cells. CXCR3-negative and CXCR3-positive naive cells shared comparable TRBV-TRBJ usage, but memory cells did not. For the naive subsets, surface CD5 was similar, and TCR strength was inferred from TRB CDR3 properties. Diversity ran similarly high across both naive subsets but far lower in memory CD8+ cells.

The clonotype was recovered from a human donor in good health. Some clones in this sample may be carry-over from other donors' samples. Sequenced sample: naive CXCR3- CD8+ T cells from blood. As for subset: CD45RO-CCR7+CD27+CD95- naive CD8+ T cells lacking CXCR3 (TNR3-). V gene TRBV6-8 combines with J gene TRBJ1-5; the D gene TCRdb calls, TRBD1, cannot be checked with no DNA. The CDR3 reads CASSARDSSNQPQHF.